The 31 T cell receptor beta chains presented below share a single source sample, sequenced in a study of early stage breast cancer tumors (dated by TCRdb to the late 2010s). Library creation used the immunoSEQ multiplex PCR assay. TCRdb obtained this table from immuneACCESS and retained in-frame rearrangements with V and J assigned. These tables miss some clones; where compared with another copy, unresolved V genes account for less than half of the shortfall, and the remainder is unexplained. The sample includes about 72,000 clones, with roughly 84% observed a single time. The top ten hold roughly 3.2% of the sample. Sequenced: blood. All receptors derive from a person in their sixties or seventies with breast cancer.

The chain joins TRBV29-1 to TRBJ1-4; D is possibly TRBD1 (6 bases). V was trimmed by 7 bases and J by 5 bases, leaving 17 bases between them. Per the germline V gene, CDR1 is SQVTM and CDR2 is ANQGSEA. This CDR3 is 14 amino acids long. CDR3 DNA: TGCAGCGCCAGAGAGGCAACAGGGAATGAAAAACTGTTTTTT. Protein product: CSAREATGNEKLFF.

The chain combines TRBV5-1 with TRBJ1-1; maybe TRBD1 (6 bases). CDR3 length equals 12 residues. Between the trimmed V and J ends, which lost 5 bases and 7 bases, there was a span of 12 bases. CDR1 is SGHRS and CDR2 is YFSETQ in the germline V gene. CDR3 in amino acids: CASRKPRGEAFF. The DNA of the CDR3 is TGCGCCAGCAGAAAACCCAGGGGTGAAGCTTTCTTT.

The chain is built from TRBV7-9 and TRBJ1-1; D remains ambiguous. Germline values: CDR1 SEHNR, CDR2 FQNEAQ (reference sequence). This CDR3 contains 15 residues. The V and J ends lost 1 base and 2 bases respectively, with 11 bases between them. CDR3 residues: CASSLVGRPNTEAFF. CDR3 coding DNA: TGTGCCAGCAGCTTAGTAGGCAGGCCTAACACTGAAGCTTTCTTT.

The chain links TRBV1 to TRBJ2-3; the D segment call TRBD2 is taken from the table without a DNA check. TRBV1 is a pseudogene. The CDR3 consists of 18 residues. The CDR3 nucleotides are TGCACCAGCAGCCATGAAAATAGCGGGGGGCAGAGCACAGATACGCAGTATTTT. Encoded protein: CTSSHENSGGQSTDTQYF.

V usage is TRBV5-4 and J usage is TRBJ2-1; 13 bases align to TRBD2. The CDR3 consists of 16 residues. Unmatched junction bases numbered 8, after V lost 4 bases and J lost 7 bases. Germline V gene sequence: CDR1 SGHNT, CDR2 YYREEE (reference sequence). DNA for the CDR3: TGTGCCAGCAGCCCACGGACTAGCGGGAGTTTTAATGAGCAGTTCTTC. Amino acids: CASSPRTSGSFNEQFF.

This clone was detected only a few times. The V gene is TRBV27, the J gene TRBJ2-7; no clear D gene. Germline CDR1 and CDR2: MNHEY and SMNVEV (reference sequence). The CDR3 totals 17 residues. The V end was cut by 5 bases, the J end by 2 bases, with 22 bases between. The CDR3 nucleotides are TGTGCCAGCAGTACAGCCCGGTCTAGTGTACAAACCTACGAGCAGTACTTC. Translated: CASSTARSSVQTYEQYF.

The chain has TRBV11-2 and TRBJ2-3; D remains unclear. Germline lookup yields CDR1 SGHAT and CDR2 FQNNGV. This CDR3 is built from 11 residues. Deletions cut 7 bases from V and 8 bases from J, with 10 bases between. CDR3 sequence reads: CASTRTGTQYF. The CDR3 DNA sequence: TGTGCCAGCACCCGCACCGGTACGCAGTATTTT.

The rearrangement links TRBV18 to TRBJ1-1; D is unresolved. Germline V gene lookup returns CDR1 KGHSH and CDR2 LQKENI. V was pared by 3 bases and J by 1 base, with 6 bases between. This CDR3 region has 13 residues. The CDR3 here is CASSPGANTEAFF. The CDR3 nucleotides are TGTGCCAGCTCACCGGGAGCGAACACTGAAGCTTTCTTT.

V is TRBV6-1 and J is TRBJ1-4, with unresolved D. V lost 6 bases, J lost 0 bases, and 5 bases lay in between. The germline CDR1 and CDR2 sequences are MNHNS and SASEGT. The CDR3 is 13 amino acids. CDR3 sequence reads: CASRGSTNEKLFF. CDR3 DNA sequence: TGTGCCAGCAGGGGGTCAACTAATGAAAAACTGTTTTTT.

The chain links TRBV6-5 to TRBJ1-6; no firm D call. V lost 6 bases and J lost 1, with 10 bases in between. Germline CDR1 and CDR2: MNHEY and SVGAGI. CDR3 length: 15 residues. The CDR3 sequence is CASRERASYNSPLHF. The CDR3 coding sequence is TGTGCCAGCAGGGAACGGGCTTCCTATAATTCACCCCTCCACTTT.

The chain has TRBV6-5 and TRBJ1-3; 12 positions agree with TRBD1. CDR1 and CDR2 from the germline V gene are MNHEY and SVGAGI. This CDR3 has 15 amino acids. J lost 2 bases, V lost 6 bases, and 2 bases had no gene match. CDR3 loop: CASRGTGGTGNTIYF. In DNA, the CDR3 is TGTGCCAGCAGGGGGACAGGGGGCACTGGAAACACCATATATTTT.

The genes are TRBV10-3 and TRBJ2-2; 7 bases map to TRBD2. V shed 8 bases, J shed 4 bases, and the junction held 4 bases outside the gene matches. Germline assignment: CDR1 ENHRY and CDR2 SYGVKD. CDR3 length: 13 amino acids. CDR3 residues: CAIHPGGTGELFF. CDR3 DNA sequence: TGTGCCATCCACCCGGGAGGCACCGGGGAGCTGTTTTTT.

The chain employs TRBV28 and TRBJ1-1; D is possibly TRBD1 (6 bases). This CDR3 is 14 amino acids long. The germline gives CDR1 MDHEN, CDR2 SYDVKM. V shed 7 bases and J shed 7 bases, with 19 bases lying between them. This CDR3 is CASTWGPELFEAFF. DNA of the CDR3: TGTGCCAGCACATGGGGGCCCGAACTTTTTGAAGCTTTCTTT.

The genes are TRBV4-1 and TRBJ2-1; 9 bases align to TRBD2. CDR3 length equals 13 residues. Germline loops: CDR1 MGHRA, CDR2 YSYEKL. V gave up 4 bases and J gave up 5 bases; unmatched junction bases: 0. The CDR3 loop reads CASSRGGDNEQFF. CDR3 nucleotide sequence: TGCGCCAGCAGCCGCGGGGGGGACAATGAGCAGTTCTTC.

This clone has just a few counts. The chain has TRBV9 and TRBJ2-2; TRBD1 might be the D (6 bases). Trimming removed 4 bases at V and 2 bases at J, with 18 bases between. The length of the CDR3 is 17 residues. Germline V gene data show CDR1 as SGDLS and CDR2 as YYNGEE. In nucleotides, the CDR3 is TGTGCCAGCAGCCCAAATTGGGCAGGGGCTAACACCGGGGAGCTGTTTTTT. It translates to CASSPNWAGANTGELFF.

The chain uses TRBV30 and TRBJ2-3; D remains unclear. Germline V gives CDR1 GTSNPN, CDR2 SVGIG (reference sequence). This CDR3 contains 13 residues. V was trimmed by 0 bases and J by 5 bases, leaving 9 bases between them. CDR3 amino acids: CAWSVNSLDTQYF. The CDR3 DNA sequence: TGTGCCTGGAGTGTTAACTCGCTAGATACGCAGTATTTT.

Worth noting for this clone: Here the CDR3 omits its conserved ending phenylalanine or tryptophan, so a read error is the likely source. No DNA is shown, since the ends of the CDR3 on it are uncertain; the CDR3 is the one TCRdb lists. This CDR3 is CARSLVVPVMDSHPSG. The chain combines TRBV7-5 with TRBJ2-3; TRBD1, the table's D call, lacks a check against the DNA. TRBV7-5 is labeled a pseudogene. The CDR3 is 16 amino acids long, termini counted.

V gene TRBV2 combines with J gene TRBJ1-1, with a possible D match to TRBD1 (5 bases). The CDR3 sequence is 15 residues long. CDR1 SNHLY and CDR2 FYNNEI come from the germline V gene. V was pared by 6 bases and J by 4 bases, with 18 bases between. The CDR3 is CASRGGLGMGTEAFF. CDR3 DNA sequence: TGTGCCAGCAGGGGGGGGTTAGGCATGGGCACTGAAGCTTTCTTT.

The J gene is TRBJ2-1, the V gene TRBV5-6; D call uncertain. CDR3 length: 13 amino acids. Trimming pared 0 bases from V and 6 bases from J, leaving 7 bases between. From germline, CDR1 is SGHDT and CDR2 YYEEEE. The chain's CDR3 is CASSLEHLNEQFF. CDR3 sequence (DNA): TGTGCCAGCAGCTTGGAACACCTCAATGAGCAGTTCTTC. Variable domain in full (rest from reference TRBV5-6 and TRBJ2-1): DAGVTQSPTHLIKTRGQQVTLRCSPKSGHDTVSWYQQALGQGPQFIFQYYEEEERQRGNFPDRFSGHQFPNYSSELNVNALLLGDSALYLCASSLEHLNEQFFGPGTRLTVL.

The rearrangement joins TRBV9 to TRBJ2-3; D is uncertain. This CDR3 is built from 14 residues. V lost 4 bases and J lost 5, with 14 bases in between. Germline-derived CDR1 and CDR2 are SGDLS and YYNGEE. DNA for the CDR3: TGTGCCAGCAGCTTTAGAGGTATGGGAGATACGCAGTATTTT. Amino acids: CASSFRGMGDTQYF.

The chain couples TRBV6-4 to TRBJ2-5; D is undetermined. V lost 9 bases and J lost 3, with 8 bases in between. CDR1 is MRHNA, CDR2 SNTAGT, per germline. This CDR3 has 11 residues. The CDR3 spells CARGNEETQYF. For the CDR3, the DNA is TGTGCCAGGGGTAATGAAGAGACCCAGTACTTC.

CDR3 bases: TGCGCCAGCAGCCATCAACAGGGGGGTGGAAACACCATATATTTT. It specifies CASSHQQGGGNTIYF. The chain has TRBV4-1 and TRBJ1-3; 8 nucleotides match TRBD1. V shed 3 bases and J 3 bases; nucleotides not matched to a gene: 4. This CDR3 spans 15 amino acids. Germline V gene data show CDR1 as MGHRA and CDR2 as YSYEKL.

The rearrangement links TRBV6-1 to TRBJ2-3; no definite D call. Germline V gives CDR1 MNHNS, CDR2 SASEGT. The length of the CDR3 is 14 residues. Deletions cut 4 bases from V and 5 bases from J, with 13 bases between. CDR3: CASSAVSDLDTQYF. CDR3 DNA sequence: TGTGCCAGCAGTGCTGTGTCAGATTTAGATACGCAGTATTTT.

V gene TRBV27 combines with J gene TRBJ2-3; unclear D gene. The CDR3 is 14 residues long. Germline CDR1 is MNHEY and CDR2 is SMNVEV (reference sequence). V lost 5 bases and J lost 7, with 16 bases in between. In nucleotides, the CDR3 is TGTGCCAGCAGTCCCCTTCGACCCCCTTATACGCAGTATTTT. It codes for CASSPLRPPYTQYF.

V and J are TRBV2 and TRBJ1-5, with 9 positions matching TRBD1. Germline V gene lookup returns CDR1 SNHLY and CDR2 FYNNEI. V shed 8 bases and J 12 bases; nucleotides not matched to a gene: 11. This CDR3 spans 13 amino acids. DNA of the CDR3: TGTGCCAGCGGCGTGGGACAGGGCTCGCTCCAGCATTTT. Protein sequence: CASGVGQGSLQHF.

This chain uses TRBV27 with TRBJ1-1, with D unclear. V was clipped by 3 bases and J by 1 base, with 6 bases between them. Germline V lookup: CDR1 MNHEY, CDR2 SMNVEV (reference sequence). The CDR3 is 13 amino acids. Here the CDR3 DNA reads TGTGCCAGCAGTTTGTCCAGGAACACTGAAGCTTTCTTT. The encoded protein is CASSLSRNTEAFF.

This clone was found a few times. V is TRBV28 and J is TRBJ2-5; no definite D call. The germline V and J ends were trimmed by 1 base and 5 bases, with 11 bases remaining between them. The CDR3 is 14 residues long. Germline CDR1 reads MDHEN; CDR2 reads SYDVKM. The CDR3 DNA reads as TGTGCCAGCAGTTTATCACAAGCTAGGGAGACCCAGTACTTC. Translated: CASSLSQARETQYF.

The chain carries TRBV7-9 and TRBJ2-3; D is unclear. The V end was cut by 1 base, the J end by 5 bases, with 10 bases between. The CDR3 has 14 amino acids. Germline assignment: CDR1 SEHNR and CDR2 FQNEAQ (reference sequence). The CDR3 coding sequence is TGTGCCAGCAGCTTAGAAGGCCTCCAAGATACGCAGTATTTT. It encodes CASSLEGLQDTQYF.

The gene calls are TRBV18 and TRBJ2-5; D remains unclear. Germline V gene data show CDR1 as KGHSH and CDR2 as LQKENI. The CDR3 sequence is 15 residues long. The ends were cut back, 4 bases at V and 5 bases at J, with 17 bases in the middle. The CDR3 is CASSRKGQFEETQYF. DNA of the CDR3: TGTGCCAGCTCACGTAAAGGGCAGTTCGAGGAGACCCAGTACTTC.

V is TRBV6-6 and J is TRBJ1-2, with TRBD1 identical over 8 bases. Trimming at V came to 4 bases and at J to 1 base, leaving 8 bases not matched to a gene. The CDR3 consists of 16 residues. Germline V lookup: CDR1 MNHNY, CDR2 SVGAGI (reference sequence). In DNA, the CDR3 is TGTGCCAGCAGTTTCGGTCGACAGGGGATTAACTATGGCTACACCTTC. Its translation: CASSFGRQGINYGYTF.

The genes are TRBV7-6 and TRBJ2-7; no reliable D call. From germline, CDR1 is SGHVS and CDR2 FNYEAQ. The CDR3 totals 13 residues. V lost 8 bases to trimming and J lost 3 bases, with 14 bases between them. The CDR3 is CASGMGRDYEQYF. The CDR3 region has the DNA TGTGCCAGCGGGATGGGAAGGGACTACGAGCAGTACTTC.